The 27 T cell receptor beta chains listed next were all sequenced from one sample in a study of blood T cells in healthy people across ages. The use of a sample-barcoded 5' primer and a J-beta primer mix characterized a second PCR of roughly 7 to 11 cycles. MiXCR was run by TCRdb on the 5' RACE reads, yielding one entry per CDR3 protein. The profile covers about 780,000 distinct CDR3 sequences, with around 62% appearing a single time and about a quarter taken by the ten largest. The sequenced sample consisted of blood. The receptors shown here come from a young man in good health.

The chain uses TRBV7-2 and TRBJ1-6, with D possibly being TRBD1 (5 bases). Per germline, CDR1 SGHTA and CDR2 FQGNSA. The V end lost 2 bases, the J end lost 10 bases, and 15 bases lay between the germline ends. The CDR3 extends over 15 amino acids. The CDR3 reads CASSLKAQGASPLHF. The CDR3 region has the DNA TGTGCCAGCAGCTTAAAGGCCCAGGGCGCCTCACCCCTCCACTTT.

This sequence joins TRBV3-1 and TRBJ2-1; TRBD2 agrees at 13 bases. The V gene's germline CDR1 is LGHDT and CDR2 YNNKEL (reference sequence). V lost 4 bases, J lost 3 bases, and 3 bases stayed unmatched. CDR3 length equals 16 residues. CDR3 DNA sequence: TGTGCCAGCAGCCTAACTAGCGGGGGGGACTACAATGAGCAGTTCTTC. Protein product: CASSLTSGGDYNEQFF.

The chain uses TRBV7-2 and TRBJ1-5; TRBD1 matches at 7 bases. The trim removed 5 bases at V and 9 bases at J, leaving 10 bases unmatched. The CDR3 runs to 14 residues. The germline V gene has CDR1 SGHTA and CDR2 FQGNSA. CDR3 nucleotides: TGTGCCAGCAGCCAAGGAAGGCAGGGGGTGCCCCAGCATTTT. It encodes CASSQGRQGVPQHF.

This clonotype showed up just once. The V gene is TRBV10-3, the J gene TRBJ1-1, with TRBD1 identical over 8 bases. V dropped 7 bases and J dropped 9; count of bases not matched to a gene: 7. CDR3 length: 12 residues. Looked up from germline, CDR1 is ENHRY and CDR2 is SYGVKD. In DNA, the CDR3 is TGTGCCATCATGGGCCAGGGGGCTCAAGCTTTCTTT. It translates to CAIMGQGAQAFF.

This chain connects TRBV5-1 to TRBJ1-5; TRBD1 matches at 8 bases. CDR3 length: 15 amino acids. Germline V gene sequence: CDR1 SGHRS, CDR2 YFSETQ. The J segment lost 7 bases and the V segment lost 0 bases, leaving 6 bases of the junction unmatched. DNA of the CDR3: TGCGCCAGCAGCTTGGCCGGACAGGGCGTGCAGCCCCAGCATTTT. The encoded protein is CASSLAGQGVQPQHF. Using reference TRBV5-1 and TRBJ1-5 for the parts outside the CDR3, the full variable domain is KAGVTQTPRYLIKTRGQQVTLSCSPISGHRSVSWYQQTPGQGLQFLFEYFSETQRNKGNFPGRFSGRQFSNSRSEMNVSTLELGDSALYLCASSLAGQGVQPQHFGDGTRLSIL.

The CDR3 region is CASSPGQGAFVYTF. CDR3 DNA sequence: TGCGCCAGCAGCCCCGGACAGGGGGCGTTTGTCTACACCTTC. The V and J genes are TRBV5-1 and TRBJ1-2, with TRBD1 matching over 11 bases. The CDR3 has 14 residues. The V gene's germline CDR1 is SGHRS and CDR2 YFSETQ. Trimming at V came to 4 bases and at J to 10 bases, leaving 9 bases not matched to a gene.

The chain uses TRBV9 and TRBJ2-1; a possible D gene is TRBD1 (6 bases). The V gene lost 0 bases and the J gene lost 10 bases, with 11 bases spanning the gap. Germline assignment: CDR1 SGDLS and CDR2 YYNGEE. The CDR3 length is 13 residues. CDR3 sequence: CASSVEFRGEQFF. The CDR3 nucleotides read TGTGCCAGCAGCGTAGAATTTAGGGGGGAGCAGTTCTTC.

This chain connects TRBV28 to TRBJ2-7, with 7 bases fitting TRBD1. The V and J ends lost 7 bases and 5 bases, in that order; junction bases with no gene match: 11. The CDR3 is made up of 14 amino acids. Germline V gene lookup returns CDR1 MDHEN and CDR2 SYDVKM. CDR3 amino acids: CASTVGQPSDEQYF. Written as DNA, the CDR3 is TGTGCCAGCACCGTGGGACAGCCGTCTGACGAGCAGTACTTC.

The CDR3 spells CASGAAGAYNEQFF. CDR3 nucleotides: TGTGCCAGCGGAGCGGCGGGGGCCTACAATGAGCAGTTCTTC. V and J are TRBV27 and TRBJ2-1, with TRBD2 matching over 7 bases. The J segment lost 2 bases and the V segment lost 8 bases, leaving 6 bases of the junction unmatched. The germline gives CDR1 MNHEY, CDR2 SMNVEV (reference sequence). The CDR3 length is 14 residues.

This CDR3 reads CASSGDRVQPQHF. Written as DNA, the CDR3 is TGTGCCAGCAGTGGGGACAGGGTTCAGCCCCAGCATTTT. This chain links TRBV6-5 with TRBJ1-5; 9 nucleotides agree with TRBD1. The germline CDR1 and CDR2 sequences are MNHEY and SVGAGI. This CDR3 comprises 13 residues. Losses at the gene ends were 5 bases for V and 6 bases for J; bases not matched to a gene: 2.

This clonotype was observed a few times. The gene calls are TRBV28 and TRBJ2-5, with TRBD1 identical over 9 bases. The J call is in doubt because the DNA end fits TRBJ2-7 better. Germline values: CDR1 MDHEN, CDR2 SYDVKM. There are 15 residues in the CDR3. The CDR3 region has the DNA TGTGCCAGCAGTCTCACACAGGGGGCCCGTAACGAGCAGTACTTC. Encoded protein: CASSLTQGARNEQYF.

The chain recombines TRBV12-3 or TRBV12-4 with TRBJ2-6, with a tentative D call TRBD2 (6 bases). The CDR3 runs to 17 residues. The V end lost 0 bases, the J end lost 3 bases, and 12 bases lay between the germline ends. Written as DNA, the CDR3 is TGTGCCAGCAGTTTAGCTTATGGGGGGTTTGGGGCCAACGTCCTGACTTTC. Translating it yields CASSLAYGGFGANVLTF.

This clonotype was seen a single time. The chain employs TRBV2 and TRBJ2-1; 8 positions match TRBD1. J gave up 7 bases and V 3 bases, and 8 bases lay outside the gene matches. This CDR3 has 15 amino acids. Germline values: CDR1 SNHLY, CDR2 FYNNEI. The chain's CDR3 is CASSDPTGEENEQFF. CDR3 nucleotides: TGTGCCAGCAGTGACCCGACAGGGGAGGAGAATGAGCAGTTCTTC.

The V gene is TRBV20-1, the J gene TRBJ1-5, with D possibly TRBD1 on 6 matching bases. CDR1 and CDR2 (germline): DFQATT, SNEGSKA (reference sequence). V was cut by 8 bases and J by 5 bases, with 13 bases left in between. The CDR3 is 12 amino acids. Written as DNA, the CDR3 is TGCAGTTCCTCTGCAGGGGATCAGCCCCAGCATTTT. Its translation is CSSSAGDQPQHF.

The chain couples TRBV11-1 to TRBJ2-1, with TRBD2 identical over 10 bases. The CDR3 has 15 residues. V lost 7 bases, J lost 5 bases, and 8 bases stayed unmatched. CDR1 and CDR2 (germline): SGHAT, FQDESV (reference sequence). CDR3 sequence reads: CASNLIAGGHNEQFF. The CDR3 bases are TGTGCCAGCAACCTGATAGCGGGGGGACACAATGAGCAGTTCTTC. Combining the CDR3 with reference TRBV11-1 and TRBJ2-1 gives the whole variable domain EAEVAQSPRYKITEKSQAVAFWCDPISGHATLYWYRQILGQGPELLVQFQDESVVDDSQLPKDRFSAERLKGVDSTLKIQPAELGDSAMYLCASNLIAGGHNEQFFGPGTRLTVL.

There are many counts of this clonotype. The chain's CDR3 is CASSLAGDNEQFF. CDR3 nucleotides: TGTGCCAGCAGCTTAGCGGGGGACAATGAGCAGTTCTTC. The rearrangement links TRBV28 to TRBJ2-1, with TRBD2 matching 9 bases. The CDR3 has 13 amino acids. Trimming cost V 6 bases and J 5 bases; bases outside gene matches: 2. Germline V gives CDR1 MDHEN, CDR2 SYDVKM.

This clonotype has just a few counts. The rearrangement links TRBV9 to TRBJ2-6; D gene uncertain. The CDR3 covers 16 residues. Trimming left V 1 base short and J 2 bases short, with 10 bases between. The germline CDR1 and CDR2 sequences are SGDLS and YYNGEE. The CDR3 nucleotides are TGTGCCAGCAGCGTATATGGGTCCCCTGGGGCCAACGTCCTGACTTTC. Translating it yields CASSVYGSPGANVLTF.

The V gene is TRBV11-2, the J gene TRBJ2-1; a weak D match, TRBD1 (5 bases). Trimming cost V 7 bases and J 4 bases, with 14 bases left between them. This CDR3 spans 14 amino acids. Germline assignment: CDR1 SGHAT and CDR2 FQNNGV. CDR3 residues: CASTRADKYNEQFF. The CDR3 coding sequence is TGTGCCAGCACCCGTGCGGACAAATACAATGAGCAGTTCTTC.

This chain links TRBV19 with TRBJ2-7, with TRBD1 matching over 7 bases. CDR1 is LNHDA, CDR2 SQIVND, per germline (reference sequence). The CDR3 extends over 16 amino acids. V was pared by 4 bases and J by 0 bases, with 9 bases of the junction left unmatched. The CDR3 DNA is TGTGCCAGTAGTACACAAGACAGGGAAACCTCCTACGAGCAGTACTTC. Its protein is CASSTQDRETSYEQYF.

The J gene is TRBJ2-1, the V gene TRBV9; TRBD1 matches at 7 bases. This CDR3 contains 15 residues. Losses at the gene ends were 0 bases for V and 2 bases for J; bases not matched to a gene: 2. The germline V gene encodes CDR1 SGDLS and CDR2 YYNGEE. The CDR3: CASSVGTGPYNEQFF. The CDR3, as DNA: TGTGCCAGCAGCGTAGGGACAGGCCCCTACAATGAGCAGTTCTTC.

The rearrangement joins TRBV2 to TRBJ2-1; 13 bases fit TRBD2. Trimming took 9 bases from V and 7 from J; bases not matched to a gene: 3. The germline gives CDR1 SNHLY, CDR2 FYNNEI. The CDR3 length is 13 residues. The CDR3 nucleotides read TGTGCCAGGACTAGCGGGGGGCCGAATGAGCAGTTCTTC. It yields the protein CARTSGGPNEQFF.

This clonotype was detected only once. J is TRBJ1-2 and V is TRBV28; 9 bases align to TRBD1. Per the germline V gene, CDR1 is MDHEN and CDR2 is SYDVKM. The CDR3 totals 14 residues. V was clipped by 2 bases and J by 8 bases; unmatched bases: 6. CDR3 protein: CASSLLGQGRGYTF. For the CDR3, the DNA is TGTGCCAGCAGTTTACTGGGACAGGGTCGGGGCTACACCTTC.

The chain combines TRBV5-1 with TRBJ2-1; D is unresolved. TRBJ2-7 explains the end of the DNA better; the J call may be wrong. The CDR3 is 15 amino acids. The V gene's germline CDR1 is SGHRS and CDR2 YFSETQ. CDR3 coding DNA: TGCGCCAGCACCCCGAACGTGCGCTCCTACAATGAGCAGTACTTC. Protein sequence: CASTPNVRSYNEQYF.

The chain has TRBV6-2 or TRBV6-3 and TRBJ2-7; D gene uncertain. V was shortened by 2 bases and J by 2 bases, with 13 bases between the two germline ends. CDR3 length equals 15 residues. Germline V gene data show CDR1 as MNHEY and CDR2 as SVGEGT. The CDR3 coding sequence is TGTGCCAGCAGTTACGAGGTCCCACGGGCCTACGAGCAGTACTTC. Its protein product is CASSYEVPRAYEQYF.

The V gene is TRBV4-2, the J gene TRBJ2-1; 8 nucleotides line up with TRBD2. The V and J ends lost 0 bases and 8 bases, in that order; junction bases with no gene match: 9. There are 16 residues in the CDR3. Germline V lookup: CDR1 LGHNA, CDR2 YNFKEQ. CDR3 DNA: TGTGCCAGCAGCCAAGAGGATGGCGGGGGGAGGGATGAGCAGTTCTTC. Translation: CASSQEDGGGRDEQFF.

The chain links TRBV4-3 to TRBJ2-7; D ambiguous. The assigned J gene may be wrong: the sequence end matches TRBJ2-5 better. The germline gives CDR1 LGHNA, CDR2 YSLEER. This CDR3 has 14 residues. The chain's CDR3 is CASSQDGQEETQYF. The CDR3, as DNA: TGCGCCAGCAGCCAAGATGGGCAGGAAGAGACCCAGTACTTC.

This clonotype was detected once. The chain has TRBV6-5 and TRBJ2-7; perhaps TRBD2 as D (6 bases). With 0 bases removed from V and 3 bases from J, the gap between germline ends came to 12 bases. The V gene's germline CDR1 is MNHEY and CDR2 SVGAGI. This CDR3 spans 15 amino acids. In DNA, the CDR3 is TGTGCCAGCAGTTACTCGATTAGCGGTAACTACGAGCAGTACTTC. Its protein product is CASSYSISGNYEQYF.